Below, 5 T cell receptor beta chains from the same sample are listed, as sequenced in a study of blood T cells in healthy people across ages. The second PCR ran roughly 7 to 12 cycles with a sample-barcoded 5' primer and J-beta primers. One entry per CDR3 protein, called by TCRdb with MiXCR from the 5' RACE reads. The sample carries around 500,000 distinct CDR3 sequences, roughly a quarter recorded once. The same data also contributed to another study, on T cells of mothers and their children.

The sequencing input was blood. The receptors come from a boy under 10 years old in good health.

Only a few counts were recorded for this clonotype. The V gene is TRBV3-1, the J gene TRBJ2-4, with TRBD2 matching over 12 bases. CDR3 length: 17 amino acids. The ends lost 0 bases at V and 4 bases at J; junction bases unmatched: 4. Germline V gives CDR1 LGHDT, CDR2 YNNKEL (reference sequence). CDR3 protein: CASSQDLGTSGKNIQYF. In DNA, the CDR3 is TGTGCCAGCAGCCAAGATTTGGGGACTAGCGGGAAAAACATTCAGTACTTC.

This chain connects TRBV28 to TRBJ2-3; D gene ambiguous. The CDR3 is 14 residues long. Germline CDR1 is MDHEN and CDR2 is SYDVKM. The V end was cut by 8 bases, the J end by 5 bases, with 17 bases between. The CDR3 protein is CASPRQVRGDTQYF. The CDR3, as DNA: TGTGCCAGCCCTCGACAAGTTCGCGGAGATACGCAGTATTTT.

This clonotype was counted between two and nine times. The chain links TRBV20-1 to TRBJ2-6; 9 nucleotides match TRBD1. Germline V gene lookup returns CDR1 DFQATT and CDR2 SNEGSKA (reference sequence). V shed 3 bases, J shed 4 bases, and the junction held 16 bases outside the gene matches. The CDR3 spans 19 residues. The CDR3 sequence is CSARGYSGTGSTGANVLTF. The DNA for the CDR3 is TGCAGTGCTAGGGGGTATTCCGGGACAGGGTCTACCGGGGCCAACGTCCTGACTTTC.

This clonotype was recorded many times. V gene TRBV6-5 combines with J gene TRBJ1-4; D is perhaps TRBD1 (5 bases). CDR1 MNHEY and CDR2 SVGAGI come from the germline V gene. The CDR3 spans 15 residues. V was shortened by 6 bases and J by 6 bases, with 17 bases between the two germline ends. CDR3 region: CASSRWRGSDEKLFF. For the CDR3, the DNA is TGTGCCAGCAGCCGGTGGAGGGGATCGGATGAAAAACTGTTTTTT.

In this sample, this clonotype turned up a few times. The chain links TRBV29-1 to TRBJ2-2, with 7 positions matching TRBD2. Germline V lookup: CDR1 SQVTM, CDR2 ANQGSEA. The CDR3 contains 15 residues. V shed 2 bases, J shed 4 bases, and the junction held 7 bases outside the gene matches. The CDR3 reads CSVEWYRGGTGELFF. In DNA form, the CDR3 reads TGCAGCGTTGAATGGTACCGCGGGGGCACCGGGGAGCTGTTTTTT.